The sample holds a few counts of the clone carrying this T cell receptor beta chain. This sample stems from a study of blood T cell repertoires in COVID-19. Overall study: Specimens from acute and convalescent COVID-19 originated in the United States, Italy and Spain. T cells, B-cell-depleted T cells, or PBMCs provided the cDNA or gDNA that served as material.

Germline CDR1 and CDR2: MNHNS and SASEGT. The V and J ends lost 3 bases and 6 bases respectively, with 7 bases between them. The CDR3 length is 12 residues. Some clones are missing from TCRdb's copy, which holds only in-frame ones; the method was immunoSEQ multiplex PCR. The sample includes tens of thousands of clones, over 75% of them seen just once. Sequencing input: peripheral blood. The chain uses TRBV6-1 and TRBJ2-3; no definite D call. This clonotype originated in an elderly woman with active or convalescent COVID-19. The CDR3 DNA is TGTGCCAGCAGTGAGGCAACGGATACGCAGTATTTT. Translating it yields CASSEATDTQYF.